These 27 T cell receptor beta chains were all obtained from the same sample, sequenced in a study of T cell clusters in autoimmune cytopenias. TRB was amplified from around 0.25 ug of peripheral blood genomic DNA per sample. One tube held mixed TRB-A and TRB-B primer pools for touch-down PCR. TCRdb re-called the multiplex PCR reads, yielding one record per CDR3 amino acid sequence without DNA. The repertoire table contains fewer than 7,500 distinct CDR3 sequences. The data were also submitted as part of a second study, on T cell repertoires in aging, cancer and after chemotherapy.

Sequencing used peripheral blood. These receptors all stem from a human donor in good health.

The V and J genes are TRBV6-1 and TRBJ2-5. This CDR3 has 13 residues. CDR1 is MNHNS, CDR2 SASEGT, per germline. CDR3 sequence reads: CATSEGGGETQYF.

This clonotype counts as medium-sized by frequency. V usage is TRBV5-5 and J usage is TRBJ1-3. Germline lookup yields CDR1 SGHKS and CDR2 YYEKEE (reference sequence). This CDR3 contains 15 residues. CDR3: CASSLLRISGNTIYF.

Judged by frequency, this clonotype is medium-sized (0.01 to 0.1%). This chain's CDR3 is CASSEVGEGGNTIYF. This chain uses TRBV6-1 with TRBJ1-3; TCRdb reports TRBD1, a call that lacks DNA to check it against. The CDR3 is 15 amino acids. CDR1 is MNHNS and CDR2 is SASEGT in the germline V gene.

This clonotype counts as medium-sized by frequency. The V call is TRBV19, the J call TRBJ2-5; TCRdb indicates TRBD2, and absent DNA this call remains unverified. Germline-derived CDR1 and CDR2 are LNHDA and SQIVND (reference sequence). CDR3 length equals 15 residues. The CDR3: CASSPFSGVQETQYF.

This chain connects TRBV7-6 to TRBJ2-3; the D gene TCRdb calls, TRBD1, cannot be checked with no DNA. CDR1 and CDR2 (germline): SGHVS, FNYEAQ. The length of the CDR3 is 15 residues. CDR3: CASSFRSGDTDTQYF.

This clonotype registers medium-sized by frequency. V and J are TRBV5-6 and TRBJ2-1; TCRdb picks TRBD1, but there is no DNA to check that call. Germline lookup yields CDR1 SGHDT and CDR2 YYEEEE. The CDR3 totals 16 residues. The CDR3 protein is CASSPDGAGGYNEQFF. Combining the CDR3 with reference TRBV5-6 and TRBJ2-1 gives the whole variable domain DAGVTQSPTHLIKTRGQQVTLRCSPKSGHDTVSWYQQALGQGPQFIFQYYEEEERQRGNFPDRFSGHQFPNYSSELNVNALLLGDSALYLCASSPDGAGGYNEQFFGPGTRLTVL.

This chain links TRBV12-3 or TRBV12-4 with TRBJ1-3; TCRdb calls TRBD1, which cannot be checked without DNA. This CDR3 is 14 amino acids long. This CDR3 is CASSLDPQQDTIYF.

Its frequency marks this clonotype as medium-sized. The chain employs TRBV19 and TRBJ1-6. This CDR3 spans 17 amino acids. From germline, CDR1 is LNHDA and CDR2 SQIVND (reference sequence). CDR3 loop: CASSIGDYYNLNSPLHF.

This clonotype is classed as medium-sized (0.01 to 0.1%) by frequency. This chain uses TRBV19 with TRBJ2-1. CDR1 LNHDA and CDR2 SQIVND come from the germline V gene (reference sequence). The CDR3 runs to 16 residues. The CDR3 spells CASSMSSGGSYNEQFF.

By frequency, this clonotype registers medium-sized. The V and J genes are TRBV27 and TRBJ2-1; the D call from TCRdb, TRBD2, cannot be confirmed without DNA. Germline V gene lookup returns CDR1 MNHEY and CDR2 SMNVEV (reference sequence). This CDR3 is 13 amino acids long. The CDR3 loop reads CASSLGLVDEQFF.

The V gene is TRBV19, the J gene TRBJ2-1; TCRdb returns TRBD2, unconfirmable since there is no DNA. This CDR3 has 15 amino acids. Germline CDR1 LNHDA, CDR2 SQIVND (reference sequence). The chain's CDR3 is CASSIGWAVYNEQFF.

Its frequency marks this clonotype as medium-sized. This sequence joins TRBV5-6 and TRBJ2-5; lacking DNA, the TRBD2 call made by TCRdb goes unchecked. The CDR3 consists of 14 residues. Germline values: CDR1 SGHDT, CDR2 YYEEEE. The CDR3 is CASSKLAGQETQYF.

This chain joins TRBV27 and TRBJ1-2. The CDR3 has 14 residues. CDR1 and CDR2 (germline): MNHEY, SMNVEV (reference sequence). This chain's CDR3 is CASSSPGQREGYTF.

Judged by frequency, this clonotype is medium-sized. This CDR3 is CSVSPTNGNTEAFF. The rearrangement uses TRBV29-1 and TRBJ1-1; TCRdb outputs TRBD1, but without DNA this stays unchecked. CDR3 length: 14 residues. From germline, CDR1 is SQVTM and CDR2 ANQGSEA.

According to its frequency, this clonotype is medium-sized. The chain uses TRBV30 and TRBJ2-6. The CDR3 loop spans 13 amino acids. Germline V gene data show CDR1 as GTSNPN and CDR2 as SVGIG (reference sequence). CDR3 residues: CAWSFSGANVLTF. Variable domain in full (rest from reference TRBV30 and TRBJ2-6): SQTIHQWPATLVQPVGSPLSLECTVEGTSNPNLYWYRQAAGRGLQLLFYSVGIGQISSEVPQNLSASRPQDRQFILSSKKLLLSDSGFYLCAWSFSGANVLTFGAGSRLTVL.

Its frequency marks this clonotype as medium-sized. The chain recombines TRBV12-3 or TRBV12-4 with TRBJ2-6; TCRdb calls TRBD2, which cannot be checked without DNA. CDR3 length: 16 residues. CDR3 protein: CASSLTSGSGANVLTF.

The chain couples TRBV27 to TRBJ2-5; TCRdb's D call of TRBD1 is untestable without DNA. This CDR3 comprises 16 residues. In germline, CDR1 is MNHEY, CDR2 SMNVEV (reference sequence). The CDR3 here is CASSYHPRGRGETQYF.

The chain employs TRBV6-1 and TRBJ1-1; with no DNA, the TCRdb D assignment of TRBD1 cannot be verified. The CDR3 consists of 16 residues. The V gene's germline CDR1 is MNHNS and CDR2 SASEGT. The CDR3 region is CASNDLTAGMNTEAFF.

Considering frequency, this clonotype is large. The chain carries TRBV19 and TRBJ1-6; TCRdb's assignment of TRBD1 cannot be checked, as there is no DNA. Per the germline V gene, CDR1 is LNHDA and CDR2 is SQIVND (reference sequence). The CDR3 consists of 17 residues. CDR3: CASSIRTESSYNSPLHF.

V usage is TRBV19 and J usage is TRBJ1-3. This CDR3 has 13 residues. Germline loops: CDR1 LNHDA, CDR2 SQIVND (reference sequence). This CDR3 is CASSITFGNTIYF.

This clonotype is medium-sized by frequency. The chain couples TRBV11-1 to TRBJ1-1. The CDR3 has 13 residues. Germline assignment: CDR1 SGHAT and CDR2 FQDESV (reference sequence). The CDR3 reads CASSSEMNTEAFF.

This clonotype ranks as medium-sized in terms of frequency. This chain links TRBV6-4 with TRBJ2-3; TCRdb names TRBD2, which stays unverified in the absence of DNA. Germline assignment: CDR1 MRHNA and CDR2 SNTAGT. The CDR3 length is 15 residues. The CDR3 here is CASSPSGEGTDTQYF.

This clonotype is classed as medium-sized by frequency. The chain employs TRBV27 and TRBJ2-2; the TCRdb call, TRBD1, lacks DNA for checking. Germline lookup yields CDR1 MNHEY and CDR2 SMNVEV (reference sequence). This CDR3 contains 16 residues. This CDR3 reads CASSLLDRGRTGELFF.

This chain connects TRBV6-2 or TRBV6-3 to TRBJ1-5; the D call of TRBD1 rests on TCRdb alone, since no DNA is present to check it. Germline loops: CDR1 MNHEY, CDR2 SVGEGT. The CDR3 sequence is 14 residues long. The CDR3 loop is CASSYDREDQPQHF.

This clonotype is medium-sized by frequency. The V gene is TRBV11-1, the J gene TRBJ1-1. The CDR3 spans 13 residues. The germline V gene has CDR1 SGHAT and CDR2 FQDESV (reference sequence). The chain's CDR3 is CASSLNARYEAFF.

The rearrangement links TRBV6-6 to TRBJ2-1; TCRdb indicates TRBD1, and absent DNA this call remains unverified. Germline loops: CDR1 MNHNY, CDR2 SVGAGI (reference sequence). This CDR3 is 19 amino acids long. Here the CDR3 reads CASSYSLWAGTLSYNEQFF.

The chain has TRBV4-2 and TRBJ2-7; the TCRdb D gene call, TRBD1, has no DNA to confirm it. The CDR3 consists of 14 residues. Germline values: CDR1 LGHNA, CDR2 YNFKEQ. CDR3 amino acids: CASSQSGVGYEQYF.